This T cell receptor beta chain was captured by sequencing in a study of OX40 agonist ivuxolimab in advanced cancers. The CDR3 runs 13 residues. Germline CDR1 and CDR2: SGHRS and YFSETQ. Trimming stripped 1 base from V and 4 bases from J, with 6 bases between. Sequencing was performed with immunoSEQ multiplex PCR; in TCRdb, only in-frame clones are kept and a portion is missing. The repertoire holds under 85,000 clones, with 65% to 90% as singletons. Samples were taken at baseline and on day 1 of cycles 4 and 7. This material consisted of CD4+ or CD8+ T cells sorted from blood, taken in a trial of the OX40 agonist ivuxolimab. The chain has TRBV5-1 and TRBJ1-3; D remains ambiguous. The TCR was taken from an adult with an advanced solid tumor such as melanoma, head and neck, liver or kidney cancer. CDR3 bases: TGCGCCAGCAGCTTGACCCCAGGAAACACCATATATTTT. It is translated as CASSLTPGNTIYF.